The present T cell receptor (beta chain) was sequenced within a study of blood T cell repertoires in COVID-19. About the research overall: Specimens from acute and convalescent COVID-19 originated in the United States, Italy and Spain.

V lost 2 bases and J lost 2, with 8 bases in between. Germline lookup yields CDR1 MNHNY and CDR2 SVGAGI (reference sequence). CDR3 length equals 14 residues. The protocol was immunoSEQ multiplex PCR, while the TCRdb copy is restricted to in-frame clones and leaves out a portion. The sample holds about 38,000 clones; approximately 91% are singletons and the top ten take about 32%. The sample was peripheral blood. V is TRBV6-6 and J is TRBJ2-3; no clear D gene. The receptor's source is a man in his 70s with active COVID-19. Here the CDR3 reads CASSYDGSTDTQYF. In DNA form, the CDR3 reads TGTGCCAGCAGTTACGACGGGTCCACAGATACGCAGTATTTT.